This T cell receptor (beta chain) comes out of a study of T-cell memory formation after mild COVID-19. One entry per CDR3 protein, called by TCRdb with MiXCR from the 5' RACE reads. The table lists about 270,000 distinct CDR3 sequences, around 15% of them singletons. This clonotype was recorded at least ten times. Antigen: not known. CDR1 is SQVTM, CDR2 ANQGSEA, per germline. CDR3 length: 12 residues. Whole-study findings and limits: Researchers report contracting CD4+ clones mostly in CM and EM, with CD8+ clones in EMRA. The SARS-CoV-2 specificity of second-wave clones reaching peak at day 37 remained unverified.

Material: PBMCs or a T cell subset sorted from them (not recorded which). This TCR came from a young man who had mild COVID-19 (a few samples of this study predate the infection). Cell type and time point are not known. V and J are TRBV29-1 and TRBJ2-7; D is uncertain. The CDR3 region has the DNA TGCAGTGGAGAGTCAGCAACCTACGAGCAGTACTTC. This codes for CSGESATYEQYF.